This T cell receptor beta chain was captured in a study of cytomegalovirus exposure and HLA in healthy donors. With 60 Vbeta and 13 Jbeta primers, the PCR was carried out. Here immunoSEQ multiplex PCR was the method, and the copy in TCRdb shows in-frame clones only, minus some. The sample contains roughly 160,000 clones, 80% of which appear only once. V was pared by 4 bases and J by 4 bases, with 11 bases between. CDR1 and CDR2 (germline): SNHLY, FYNNEI. This CDR3 spans 14 amino acids. Material for sequencing was PBMCs. The clonotype was recovered from a man between 18 and 35 years old in good health and CMV-seropositive. V is TRBV2 and J is TRBJ1-3; a possible D gene is TRBD1 (5 bases). The CDR3 protein is CASSGAGKGNTIYF. CDR3 DNA: TGTGCCAGCAGTGGTGCAGGGAAGGGAAACACCATATATTTT.